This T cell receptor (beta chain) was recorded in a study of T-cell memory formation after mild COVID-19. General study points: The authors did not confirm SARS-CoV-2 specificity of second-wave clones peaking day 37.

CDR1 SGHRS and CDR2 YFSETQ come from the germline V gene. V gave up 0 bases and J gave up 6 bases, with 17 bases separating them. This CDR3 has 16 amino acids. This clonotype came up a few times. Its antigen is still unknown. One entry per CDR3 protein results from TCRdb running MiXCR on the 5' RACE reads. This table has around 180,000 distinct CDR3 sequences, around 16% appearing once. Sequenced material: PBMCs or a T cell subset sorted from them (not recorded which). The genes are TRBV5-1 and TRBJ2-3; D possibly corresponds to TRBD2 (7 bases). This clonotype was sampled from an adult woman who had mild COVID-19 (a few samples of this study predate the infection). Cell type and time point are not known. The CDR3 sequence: CASSLEGGLTMDTQYF. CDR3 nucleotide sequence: TGCGCCAGCAGCTTGGAGGGGGGGTTGACTATGGATACGCAGTATTTT.